This TCR beta chain was identified in a study of blood T cell repertoires in COVID-19. Study summary: From T cells, B-cell-depleted T cells, or PBMCs came the material, which was cDNA or gDNA.

Per the study methods: Amplification of reference gene primers provided the estimated nucleated cell counts. Sequenced by immunoSEQ multiplex PCR; TCRdb stores in-frame clones only, minus some. From that table come the V and J calls and clone size; the DNA was used to work out D and trimming. The repertoire holds approximately 200,000 clones, with under 80% as singletons. CDR3 size: 15 residues. The germline V gene encodes CDR1 MNHEY and CDR2 SVGAGI. V gave up 5 bases and J gave up 4 bases, with 14 bases separating them. The chain couples TRBV6-5 to TRBJ2-2; D is possibly TRBD1 (6 bases). Specimen: peripheral blood. The sequence derives from a woman aged 45-59 years with acute or convalescent COVID-19. CDR3 amino acids: CASSPGQLITGELFF. CDR3 coding DNA: TGTGCCAGCAGTCCCGGACAGCTAATCACCGGGGAGCTGTTTTTT.